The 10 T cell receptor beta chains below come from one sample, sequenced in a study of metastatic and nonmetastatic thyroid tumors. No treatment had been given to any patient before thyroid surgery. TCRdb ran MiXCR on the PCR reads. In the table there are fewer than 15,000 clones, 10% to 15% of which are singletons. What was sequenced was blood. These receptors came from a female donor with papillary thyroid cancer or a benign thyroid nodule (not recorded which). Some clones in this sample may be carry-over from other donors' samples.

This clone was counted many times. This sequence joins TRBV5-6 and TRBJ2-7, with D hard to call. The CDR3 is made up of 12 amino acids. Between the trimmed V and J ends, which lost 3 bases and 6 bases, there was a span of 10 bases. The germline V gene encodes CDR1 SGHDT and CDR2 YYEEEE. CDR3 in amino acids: CASSYRVSEQYF. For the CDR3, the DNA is TGTGCCAGCAGCTATCGGGTCTCCGAGCAGTACTTC.

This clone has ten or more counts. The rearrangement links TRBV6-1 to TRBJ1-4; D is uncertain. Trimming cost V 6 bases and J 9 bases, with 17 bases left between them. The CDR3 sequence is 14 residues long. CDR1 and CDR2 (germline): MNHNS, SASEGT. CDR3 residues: CASRTDTGRQKLFF. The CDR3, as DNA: TGTGCCAGCAGAACTGACACGGGGAGACAAAAACTGTTTTTT.

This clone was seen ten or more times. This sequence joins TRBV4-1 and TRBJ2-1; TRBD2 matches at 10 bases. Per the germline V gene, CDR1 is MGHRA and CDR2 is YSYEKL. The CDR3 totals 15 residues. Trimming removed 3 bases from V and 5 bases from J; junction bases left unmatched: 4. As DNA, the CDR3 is TGCGCCAGCAGCCACCTAGCGGGGGTAGACAATGAGCAGTTCTTC. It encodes CASSHLAGVDNEQFF.

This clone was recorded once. In nucleotides, the CDR3 is TGTGCCAGCAGGAGACCTTTTGTGGGGGCGGGCACAGATACGCAGTATTTT. This encodes CASRRPFVGAGTDTQYF. This chain links TRBV2 with TRBJ2-3; the D gene is possibly TRBD1 (6 bases). CDR1 and CDR2 from the germline V gene are SNHLY and FYNNEI. This CDR3 is 17 amino acids long. V lost 6 bases and J 1 base, leaving 20 bases between the germline ends.

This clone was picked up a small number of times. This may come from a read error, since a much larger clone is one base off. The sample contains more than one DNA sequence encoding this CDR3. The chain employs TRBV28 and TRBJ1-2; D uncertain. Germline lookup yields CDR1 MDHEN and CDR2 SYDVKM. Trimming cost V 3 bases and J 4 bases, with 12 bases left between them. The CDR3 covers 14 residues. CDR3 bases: TGTGCCAGCAGTTTGGCGGGTCCTAGCTATGGCTACACCTTC. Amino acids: CASSLAGPSYGYTF.

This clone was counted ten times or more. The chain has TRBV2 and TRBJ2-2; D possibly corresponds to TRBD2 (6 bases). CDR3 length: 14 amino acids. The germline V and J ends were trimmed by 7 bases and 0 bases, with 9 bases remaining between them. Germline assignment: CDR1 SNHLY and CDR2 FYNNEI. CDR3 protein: CASTGLPNTGELFF. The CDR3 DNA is TGTGCCAGCACCGGACTACCGAACACCGGGGAGCTGTTTTTT.

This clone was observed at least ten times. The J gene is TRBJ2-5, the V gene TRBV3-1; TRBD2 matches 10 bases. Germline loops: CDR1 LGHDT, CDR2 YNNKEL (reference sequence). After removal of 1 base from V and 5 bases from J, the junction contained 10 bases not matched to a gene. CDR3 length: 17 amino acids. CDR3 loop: CASSQVFEAGGLETQYF. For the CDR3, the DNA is TGTGCCAGCAGCCAAGTTTTTGAAGCGGGGGGGCTTGAGACCCAGTACTTC.

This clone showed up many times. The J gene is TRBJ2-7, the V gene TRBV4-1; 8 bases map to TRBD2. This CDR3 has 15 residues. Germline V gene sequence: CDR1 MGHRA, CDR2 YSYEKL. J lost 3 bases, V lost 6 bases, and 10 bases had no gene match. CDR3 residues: CASRKQAGDSYEQYF. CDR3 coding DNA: TGCGCCAGCAGGAAACAAGCGGGAGATAGCTACGAGCAGTACTTC.

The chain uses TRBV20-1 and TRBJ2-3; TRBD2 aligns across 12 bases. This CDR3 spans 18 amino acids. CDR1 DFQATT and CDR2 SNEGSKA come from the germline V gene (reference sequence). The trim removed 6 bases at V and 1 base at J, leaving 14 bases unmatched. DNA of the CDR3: TGCAGTGCGTTTGGTGGACTAGCGGGAAGAGAGGGCACAGATACGCAGTATTTT. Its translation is CSAFGGLAGREGTDTQYF.

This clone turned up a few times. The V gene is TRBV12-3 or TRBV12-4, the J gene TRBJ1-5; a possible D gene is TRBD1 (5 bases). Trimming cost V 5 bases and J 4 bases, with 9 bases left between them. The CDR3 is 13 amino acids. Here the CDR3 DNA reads TGTGCCAGCAGTCGTGACAGAAATCAGCCCCAGCATTTT. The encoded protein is CASSRDRNQPQHF.